Given below is one T cell receptor beta chain in context. Its antigen remains unidentified. Germline V gene lookup returns CDR1 LGHNA and CDR2 YSLEER. Trimming pared 3 bases from V and 2 bases from J, leaving 14 bases between. The CDR3 spans 16 residues. The sample comes from a study of radiotherapy plus CTLA-4 blockade in lung cancer. The study's findings and limits: Early blood T cell clone dynamics reportedly forecast response best, with interferon-beta. TCR clones originating in tumors grew in number in blood after radiotherapy plus ipilimumab.

Clones were read by immunoSEQ multiplex PCR, and TCRdb kept only the in-frame ones, dropping some. Found here are tens of thousands of clones, roughly 90% of them singletons; the top ten hold less than 9%. With ipilimumab providing CTLA-4 blockade, focal radiation was administered to patients who had chemo-refractory metastatic non-small-cell lung cancer. The clonotype originates from a human donor with non-small cell lung cancer whose response to radiotherapy plus ipilimumab could not be evaluated. The chain is built from TRBV4-3 and TRBJ2-1; D is perhaps TRBD1 (6 bases). Sequenced here: peripheral blood, sampled from a patient treated with radiotherapy plus ipilimumab. The chain's CDR3 is CASSQGASGAYNEQFF. In DNA, the CDR3 is TGCGCCAGCAGCCAGGGGGCAAGCGGCGCCTACAATGAGCAGTTCTTC.